The present T cell receptor beta chain was sequenced within a study of cytomegalovirus exposure and HLA in healthy donors (dated by TCRdb to between 2016 and 2019). In terms of the full investigation: An earlier analysis of 550 to 700 of the donors reported 250 to 300 Gb of sequence data and 117 million unique TCR beta sequences from around 200 million T cells. Among the approximately 430 genotyped donors, approximately 81% belonged to the genetic ancestry cluster associated with self-reported Caucasian donors. An early release covering more than 500 HLA-typed donors comprised about 300 gigabases of sequencing data and tens of millions of unique TCR sequences. Every repertoire in the discovery cohort had been generated on one and the same sequencing platform. The study was designed to test whether signatures of past pathogen exposure could be identified by cataloging public T cell receptors. Typing coverage varied by locus: roughly 629-640 donors for A, B, C, DRB1 and DQB1; roughly 560 for DQA1; 600 to 610 for DPA1; 450 to 480 for DPB1. Donor age, sex, ethnicity and CMV serostatus were compiled together with the repertoire data. A later analysis re-examined previously published TCR beta repertoires from about 670 donors and added high-resolution HLA genotyping to investigate patterns of TCR occurrence. Roughly 5 DR-DQ haplotypes were handled as single units for association and clustering, since linkage in the cohort was strong. Among about 390 genotyped donors of the cohort, an average of about 240,000 unique TCR beta nucleotide sequences were sequenced per donor, roughly 20% of them non-productive. Class I and class II HLA loci were covered by the typing at four-digit resolution. In the later analysis, no new phenotypic data were used to find candidate immune exposures; instead, reliance was placed on TCR beta sequences and their occurrence across donors. To predict cytomegalovirus infection status, the study brought together high-throughput TCR immunosequencing, statistical association of individual TCRs with disease status, and machine learning. Using immunosequencing, the study profiled T cell repertoires from about 650 subjects and related those repertoires to cytomegalovirus serostatus. In an earlier analysis of several hundred of the donors, high-throughput TCR beta sequencing was used to judge whether each TCR beta V gene segment behaved as functional or pseudogenic. A later genetic analysis used genome-wide SNP genotypes for about three fifths of the 666 donors, treating that subset as a discovery cohort. Along with the approximately 700-subject first cohort, a separate validation cohort of over a hundred different subjects was used. Broader findings and caveats from the paper: An earlier analysis of roughly 570 of the donors showed that most TCR beta V segments appeared in productive rearrangements either about 90% or about 30% of the time, which broadly matched IMGT annotations. A later genetic analysis reported fewer N-insertions in productive TCRs among donors in an Asian-associated ancestry cluster than the roughly 720-donor mean. The study gave a list of some 150 TCR beta chains associated with cytomegalovirus. Most TCR sequences were seen in very few donors, while some public TCRs were found in many individuals. Because counts were too low, about 17 rarely observed V segments, including chromosome 9 orphons, were excluded from the earlier analysis of 500 to 700 of the donors. In both the original and validation cohorts, the classifier was reported to diagnose cytomegalovirus status with high specificity and sensitivity. A cluster of highly shared sequence variants was judged likely to represent a technical artifact of the sequencing pipeline. Linkage disequilibrium might explain the correlated functional status among segregating V segments, but an unknown experimental factor could not be excluded. In a later analysis, HLA-associated TCR beta chains showed more clonal expansion and lower generation probabilities than non-associated chains that were equally common. Because the 87-base-pair reads could not distinguish some IMGT-functional V segments, including TRBV6-2 and TRBV6-3, those segments were excluded. Because HLA typing was missing for some donors at each locus, association tests included only the typed subset. V-gene and J-gene trimming of TCR beta chains was associated with a missense DCLRE1C variant in a later genetic analysis, and the association was replicated in an independent cohort. In vitro tests confirmed that three of the cytomegalovirus-associated TCR beta chains recognize cytomegalovirus antigens. For the cohort, immune exposure information was limited to CMV serostatus. Roughly uniform sequencing depth across donors was assumed in presence/absence analyses, although this assumption may not hold. A later analysis found that most CMV-associated TCR beta chains appeared HLA-restricted, with HLA associations seemingly driven largely by CMV exposure. Strong co-occurrence of HLA alleles, especially DR and DQ, made assigning TCR associations to individual alleles difficult. In a later analysis, TCR association rates were found to vary across HLA loci, with the most associated TCRs seen for DRB1 alleles and the fewest for HLA-C alleles. According to the authors, the approach could potentially be generalized to other disease states and immunological phenotypes. A further reported finding was that TCR beta sequences accurately predicted the HLA-A and HLA-B alleles for most subjects in the first cohort. Only TCR beta chains were sequenced in this cohort, and the absence of alpha or paired-chain data limited detectable features. A later analysis associated 15,000 to 20,000 TCR beta sequences with specific HLA alleles at a false discovery rate of 0.05. According to a later analysis, parvovirus B19, influenza, CMV and Epstein-Barr virus appeared linked to several top co-occurrence clusters.

Libraries came from the immunoSEQ multiplex PCR assay. The multiplex PCR relied on a mix of 60 forward primers for TCR Vbeta segments and 13 reverse primers for TCR Jbeta segments. Amplification of the CDR3 region of rearranged TCR beta genes was performed with a multiplex PCR assay on genomic DNA. The Illumina HiSeq System was used to sequence the amplified TCR beta libraries as 87-base-pair reads. The original pipeline was this. In a later analysis, tens of millions of unique TCR beta chains were counted across the 650 to 700 repertoires, and some 10 million of these chains were shared by at least two donors. A nearest-neighbor algorithm error-corrected the raw reads and collapsed the reads into unique sequences, merging closely related sequences to remove PCR and sequencing errors. CDR3 sequences were aligned to IMGT reference sequences to assign V, D and J gene segments. For a sequence to be retained, at least a six-nucleotide match to both a V gene segment and a J gene segment was required. Rearrangements were classified as productive when the CDR3 lacked stop codons and remained in frame with V and J, and all other rearrangements were classified as non-productive. CDR3 was defined according to IMGT convention as the region running from the second conserved V-encoded cysteine to the conserved J-encoded phenylalanine. The earlier analysis of 550 to 650 of the donors excluded any sequence lacking an unambiguous match to a single V gene segment. In an earlier analysis of roughly 500 of the donors, V segments were called functional above 56.7% productive rearrangements and were called segregating when the between-donor standard deviation exceeded 5%. A statistical classification framework was built to diagnose cytomegalovirus status from the catalog of TCR beta chain sequences. A later analysis assigned V and J genes by comparing TCR nucleotide sequences with IMGT/GENE-DB human TR gene sequences. In a later analysis, CDR3 sequences and most-parsimonious VDJ recombination scenarios were assigned using the TCRdist pipeline. A later analysis defined each TCR beta chain by its CDR3 amino acid sequence plus V-gene family, and excluded reads lacking a unique V-gene family. As a way to deal with suspected cross-contamination and a sequencing artifact, a later analysis dropped 500 to 700 nucleotide sequences that were highly shared and had low generation probability. A later analysis calculated a clonal expansion index for each public chain from normalized within-repertoire ranks of inferred template counts. A later analysis computed generation probabilities with a VDJ recombination model fitted to out-of-frame rearrangements, and checked the results against IGoR. Hypergeometric tests were used in a later analysis to score TCR-TCR, TCR-HLA and TCR-CMV co-occurrence, with a repertoire-size bias correction applied to the TCR pairs. A later analysis estimated false discovery rates by permuting HLA or CMV assignments 20 times. A later analysis grouped co-occurring TCRs with DBSCAN, adding TCRdist sequence similarity when clustering within HLA-allele-positive subsets. Repertoires with fewer than 30,000 or more than 120,000 public chains were left out of co-occurrence clustering, as were five repertoires with anomalous nucleotide sharing. The source is immuneACCESS, and TCRdb retained only in-frame sequences with V and J called. Part of the clones is not carried over; for the studies checked, unresolved V genes explain less than half of this, and the remainder is unexplained. The DNA gave D and trimming, while V, J and clone size come from that table. The sample contains tens of thousands of clones, roughly 70% of them found a single time. Of the sample, approximately 4% is held by the ten largest clones.

In its sample, this clone was seen a few times. The specificity of this receptor is unknown. No qualities accompany the bases; no much larger clone lies one base away. The cohort consisted of 600 or so healthy bone marrow donors. At the time of sampling, every cohort member was nominally healthy, though immune exposures that went unrecorded were likely present. The donor was CMV seronegative and was included in the group of 352 seronegative cohort members. Each donor provided a peripheral blood sample, and peripheral blood mononuclear cells were used for TCR beta sequencing. The Qiagen DNeasy Blood Extraction Kit was used to extract genomic DNA from the blood cell samples. The germline V gene gives CDR1 as MGHDK and CDR2 as SYGVNS. From cysteine to phenylalanine, the CDR3 is 14 amino acids long. The retained sequence is limited to the CDR3, 42 bases, with the frame set at the first base. Trimming removed 2 bases from V and 3 bases from J; the gene matches leave 3 bases unexplained.

What was sequenced was PBMCs. Recombination joined TRBV25-1 with TRBJ1-2; a stretch of 7 junction bases matches TRBD1. The TCR sequence derives from a woman aged 50 to 60 in good health and CMV-seronegative. The CDR3 corresponds to CASSEDRADYGYTF. The nucleotides are TGTGCCAGCAGTGAAGACAGGGCGGACTATGGCTACACCTTC.